The rows below give T cell receptor beta chains drawn from one sample of a study of T cells in localized non-small cell lung cancer. Only in-frame clones appear in the TCRdb table, and some are missing; sequencing was by immunoSEQ multiplex PCR. The sample holds 2,500 to 3,000 clones; less than 25% are singletons and the top ten take approximately 15%. The sample in question was lung tumor tissue, obtained before any cancer treatment. The receptor set was obtained from a woman between 35 and 75 years old with stage I lung adenocarcinoma. Both conserved end residues are part of each CDR3. The D gene is left open where the match is weak. The size of a clone is reported for some rows only, either as once, few or many, or as a class for expanded clones.

>TRBJ1-2|NA|TRBV25-1|TRBD1
CASTGQGAFNGYTF
>TRBJ1-4|few|TRBV4-1|TRBD1
CASSQIERDREEKLFF
>TRBJ1-1|medium-sized|TRBV11-3|NA
CASSQAGGPGAEAFF
>TRBJ1-1|NA|TRBV19|NA
CASRRRGRERRNTEAFF
>TRBJ1-4|few|TRBV19|TRBD1
CASSTTGRGEKLFF
>TRBJ1-1|NA|TRBV30|NA
CAWSLPNTEAFF
>TRBJ2-7|few|TRBV7-5|NA
CASRLRQGNYEQYF
>TRBJ2-2|medium-sized|TRBV6-8|TRBD1
CASRRTGGRPGELFF
>TRBJ1-1|medium-sized|TRBV6-8|NA
CASSYYTSRTEAFF
>TRBJ2-2|NA|TRBV15|NA
CATSRDHTLANTGELFF
>TRBJ2-2|NA|TRBV12-5|NA
CASGFGTTVGTGELFF
>TRBJ1-2|few|TRBV6-8|NA
CAIKDSGFNYGYTF
>TRBJ2-7|few|TRBV19|NA
CASSTLEGISYEQYF
>TRBJ2-7|NA|TRBV9|NA
CASSGQQDNDIRQYF
>TRBJ2-2|few|TRBV6-8|NA
CASSYGMNTGELFF
>TRBJ1-1|NA|TRBV7-1|NA
CASSEYEGTEAFF
>TRBJ1-2|NA|TRBV6-4|NA
CASTHGEGYTF
>TRBJ1-5|few|TRBV9|TRBD1
CASSGQGGNQPQHF
>TRBJ2-2|NA|TRBV9|NA
CASSPTGTGELFF
>TRBJ2-2|few|TRBV12-5|NA
CASRATANTGELFF
>TRBJ2-2|medium-sized|TRBV4-1|TRBD1
CASSLQGAGELFF
>TRBJ1-2|few|TRBV10-2|NA
CASSDSDSAGAGYTF
>TRBJ1-1|few|TRBV28|TRBD1
CASSNRGRVGTEAFF
>TRBJ2-1|NA|TRBV11-3|TRBD2
CASSISGAGYNEQFF
>TRBJ1-1|NA|TRBV6-8|NA
CAIKAMNTEAFF
>TRBJ1-6|few|TRBV30|NA
CAWDYITGTRGSPLHF
>TRBJ2-1|NA|TRBV1|NA
CTSSQGTRGFNLDNEQFF
>TRBJ2-2|few|TRBV29-1|TRBD1
CSVLTGGPTGELFF
>TRBJ1-2|NA|TRBV9|TRBD1
CASSAGQTNYGYTF
>TRBJ2-4|large|TRBV6-8|NA
CASSYSRTAKNIQYF
>TRBJ1-2|NA|TRBV12-1|NA
CASSFVFWRGYTF
>TRBJ1-1|NA|TRBV11-3|NA
CASSLESGNTEAFF
>TRBJ1-5|NA|TRBV10-2|NA
CASSESGRYQPQHF
>TRBJ1-3|NA|TRBV11-3|NA
CASSLPGWFGNTIYF
>TRBJ1-1|NA|TRBV29-1|TRBD1
CSAESGGYTEAFF
>TRBJ1-1|few|TRBV6-8|NA
CASRDLNTEAFF
>TRBJ2-1|few|TRBV6-8|NA
CASSYSGRGNEQFF
>TRBJ2-5|few|TRBV11-3|TRBD1
CASSYRQGGSTASLETQYF
>TRBJ2-5|NA|TRBV9|NA
CASSETSDETQYF
>TRBJ2-2|few|TRBV6-8|NA
CASSSKWSGELFF
>TRBJ2-2|NA|TRBV9|NA
CASSFRVGPNTGELFF
>TRBJ2-4|NA|TRBV11-3|NA
CASSPGGTQPKNIQYF
>TRBJ1-3|NA|TRBV19|TRBD1
CASSISGTGGNTIYF
>TRBJ2-3|NA|TRBV19|NA
CASSMGTAPGDTQYF
>TRBJ1-1|NA|TRBV9|NA
CASSVEGSGRTEAFF
>TRBJ2-7|NA|TRBV11-3|TRBD1
CASSWTGPSYEQYF
>TRBJ2-5|NA|TRBV10-2|TRBD2
CASSPSGGQVETQYF
>TRBJ2-2|few|TRBV11-3|TRBD2
CASSLFGLAGGPNTGELFF
>TRBJ1-1|NA|TRBV29-1|NA
CSVTQGRGNTEAFF
>TRBJ1-1|NA|TRBV11-3|NA
CASSLGSAGWVTEAFF
>TRBJ1-1|large|TRBV6-8|NA
CASSSAENTEAFF
>TRBJ2-7|NA|TRBV29-1|TRBD1
CSVDAPGTGSHEQYF
>TRBJ2-7|NA|TRBV6-8|NA
CASSSGLSEQYF
>TRBJ1-4|NA|TRBV12-5|NA
CASSGFPFVANEKLFF
>TRBJ1-5|NA|TRBV15|TRBD1
CATNPDRGHQPQHF
>TRBJ1-6|NA|TRBV12-5|NA
CASGLPDSSYNSPLHF
>TRBJ1-1|NA|TRBV11-3|NA
CASGERGIPNTEAFF
>TRBJ2-2|NA|TRBV1|NA
CASSITGGNAGELFF
>TRBJ1-1|NA|TRBV29-1|TRBD1
CSVTPGQGATAFF